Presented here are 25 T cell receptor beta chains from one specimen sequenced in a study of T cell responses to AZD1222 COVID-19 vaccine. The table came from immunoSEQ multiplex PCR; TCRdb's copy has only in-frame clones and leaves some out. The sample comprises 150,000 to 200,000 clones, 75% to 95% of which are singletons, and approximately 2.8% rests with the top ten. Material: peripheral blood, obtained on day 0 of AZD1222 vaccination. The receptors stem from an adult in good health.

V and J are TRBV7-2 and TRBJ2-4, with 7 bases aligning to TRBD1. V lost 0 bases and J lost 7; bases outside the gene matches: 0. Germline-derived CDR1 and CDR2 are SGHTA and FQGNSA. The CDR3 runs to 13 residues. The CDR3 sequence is CASSLARGNIQYF. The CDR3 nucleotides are TGTGCCAGCAGCTTAGCCAGGGGGAACATTCAGTACTTC.

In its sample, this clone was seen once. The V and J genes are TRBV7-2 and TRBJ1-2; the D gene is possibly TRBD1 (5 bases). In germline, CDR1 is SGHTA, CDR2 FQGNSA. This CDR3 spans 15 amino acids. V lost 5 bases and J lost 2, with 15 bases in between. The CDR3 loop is CASSPGPNRNYGYTF. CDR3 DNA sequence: TGTGCCAGCAGCCCGGGACCAAATAGAAACTATGGCTACACCTTC. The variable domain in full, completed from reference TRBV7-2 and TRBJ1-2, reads GAGVSQSPSNKVTEKGKDVELRCDPISGHTALYWYRQSLGQGLEFLIYFQGNSAPDKSGLPSDRFSAERTGGSVSTLTIQRTQQEDSAVYLCASSPGPNRNYGYTFGSGTRLTVV.

For the CDR3, the DNA is TGTGCCAGCAGTGAAGGGGTCGGAAGCTCCTACAATGAGCAGTTCTTC. It specifies CASSEGVGSSYNEQFF. V gene TRBV2 combines with J gene TRBJ2-1; D gene unclear. The CDR3 sequence is 16 residues long. CDR1 is SNHLY, CDR2 FYNNEI, per germline. Trimming took off 1 base at V and 0 bases at J, with 10 bases between the two ends. Full variable domain (outside the CDR3, taken from reference TRBV2 and TRBJ2-1): EPEVTQTPSHQVTQMGQEVILRCVPISNHLYFYWYRQILGQKVEFLVSFYNNEISEKSEIFDDQFSVERPDGSNFTLKIRSTKLEDSAMYFCASSEGVGSSYNEQFFGPGTRLTVL.

Here the CDR3 DNA reads TGTGCCAGCAGCCTAGACAGGGTTGGCTACACCTTC. The encoded protein is CASSLDRVGYTF. The chain has TRBV6-2 or TRBV6-3 and TRBJ1-2; the match to TRBD1 covers 7 bases. The V segment lost 6 bases and the J segment 7 bases; nucleotides outside the gene matches: 5. Per germline, CDR1 MNHEY and CDR2 SVGEGT. This CDR3 has 12 residues.

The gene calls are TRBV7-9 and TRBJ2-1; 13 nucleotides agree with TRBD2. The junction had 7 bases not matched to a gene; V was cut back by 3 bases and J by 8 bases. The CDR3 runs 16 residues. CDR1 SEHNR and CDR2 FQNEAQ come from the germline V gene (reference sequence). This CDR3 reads CASSFLTSGGAHEQFF. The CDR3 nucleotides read TGTGCCAGCAGCTTCCTAACTAGCGGGGGGGCCCATGAGCAGTTCTTC. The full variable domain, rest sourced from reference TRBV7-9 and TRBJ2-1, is DTGVSQNPRHKITKRGQNVTFRCDPISEHNRLYWYRQTLGQGPEFLTYFQNEAQLEKSRLLSDRFSAERPKGSFSTLEIQRTEQGDSAMYLCASSFLTSGGAHEQFFGPGTRLTVL.

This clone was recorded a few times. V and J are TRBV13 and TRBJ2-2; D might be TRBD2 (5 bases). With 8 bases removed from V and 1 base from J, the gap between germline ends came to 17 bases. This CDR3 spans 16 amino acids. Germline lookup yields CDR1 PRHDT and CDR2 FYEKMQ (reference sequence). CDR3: CASLQLGWGNTGELFF. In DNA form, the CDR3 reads TGTGCCAGCTTACAACTAGGTTGGGGGAACACCGGGGAGCTGTTTTTT.

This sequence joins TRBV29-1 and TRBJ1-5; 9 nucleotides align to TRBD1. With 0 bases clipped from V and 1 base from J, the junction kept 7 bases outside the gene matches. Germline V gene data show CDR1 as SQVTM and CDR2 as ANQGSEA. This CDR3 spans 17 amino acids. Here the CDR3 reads CSVEEALGTGSNQPQHF. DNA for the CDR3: TGCAGCGTTGAAGAGGCCCTAGGGACAGGGAGCAATCAGCCCCAGCATTTT.

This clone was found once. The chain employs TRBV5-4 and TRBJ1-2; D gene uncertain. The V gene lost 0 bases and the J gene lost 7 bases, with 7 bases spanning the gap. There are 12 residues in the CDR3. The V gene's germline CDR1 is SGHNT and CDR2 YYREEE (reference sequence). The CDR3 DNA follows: TGTGCCAGCAGCTTGGTTAATGGTGGCTACACCTTC. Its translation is CASSLVNGGYTF.

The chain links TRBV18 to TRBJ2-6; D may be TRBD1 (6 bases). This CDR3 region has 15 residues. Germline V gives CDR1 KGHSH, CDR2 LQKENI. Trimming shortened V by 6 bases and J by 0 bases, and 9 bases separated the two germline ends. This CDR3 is CASSRDISGANVLTF. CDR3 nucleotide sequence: TGTGCCAGCTCTCGGGACATCTCTGGGGCCAACGTCCTGACTTTC.

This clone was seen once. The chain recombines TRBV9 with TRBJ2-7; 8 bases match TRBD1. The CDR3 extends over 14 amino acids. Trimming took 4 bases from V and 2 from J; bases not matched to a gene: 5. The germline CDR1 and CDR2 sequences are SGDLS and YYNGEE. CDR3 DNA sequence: TGTGCCAGCAGCCTAGGGACAGGTCCCTACGAGCAGTACTTC. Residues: CASSLGTGPYEQYF. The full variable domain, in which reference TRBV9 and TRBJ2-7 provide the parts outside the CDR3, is DSGVTQTPKHLITATGQRVTLRCSPRSGDLSVYWYQQSLDQGLQFLIQYYNGEERAKGNILERFSAQQFPDLHSELNLSSLELGDSALYFCASSLGTGPYEQYFGPGTRLTVT.

The CDR3 nucleotides read TGTGCCAGCAGCTTCCCATTGGGTCAGTGGACTGAAGCTTTCTTT. Translation: CASSFPLGQWTEAFF. The rearrangement joins TRBV7-2 to TRBJ1-1; D is ambiguous. Trimming cost V 3 bases and J 5 bases, with 16 bases left between them. This CDR3 spans 15 amino acids. Germline V CDR1 and CDR2: SGHTA, FQGNSA.

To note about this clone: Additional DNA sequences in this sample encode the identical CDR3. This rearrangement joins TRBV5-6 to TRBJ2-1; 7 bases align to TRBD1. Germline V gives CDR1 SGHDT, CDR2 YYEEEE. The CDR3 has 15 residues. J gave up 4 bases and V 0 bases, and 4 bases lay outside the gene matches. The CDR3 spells CASSLGDRAYNEQFF. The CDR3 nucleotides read TGTGCCAGCAGCTTGGGGGACAGAGCTTACAATGAGCAGTTCTTC.

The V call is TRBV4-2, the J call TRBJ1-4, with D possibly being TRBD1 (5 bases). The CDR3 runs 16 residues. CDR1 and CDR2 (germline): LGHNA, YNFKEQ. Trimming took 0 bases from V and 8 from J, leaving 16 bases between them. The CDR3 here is CASSQDRDSQREKLFF. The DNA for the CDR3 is TGTGCCAGCAGCCAAGATCGAGACAGCCAGAGAGAAAAACTGTTTTTT.

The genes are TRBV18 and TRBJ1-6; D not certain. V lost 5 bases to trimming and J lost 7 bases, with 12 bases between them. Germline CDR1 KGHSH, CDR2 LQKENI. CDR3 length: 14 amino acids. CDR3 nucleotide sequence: TGTGCCAGCTCAGAGGCTGCGACAAATTCACCCCTCCACTTT. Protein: CASSEAATNSPLHF.

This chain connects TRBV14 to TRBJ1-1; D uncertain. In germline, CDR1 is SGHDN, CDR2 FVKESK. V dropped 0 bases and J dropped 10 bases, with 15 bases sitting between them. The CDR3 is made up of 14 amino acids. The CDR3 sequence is CASSQDPTRRSAFF. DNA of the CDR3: TGTGCCAGCAGCCAAGATCCCACCCGACGCTCAGCTTTCTTT.

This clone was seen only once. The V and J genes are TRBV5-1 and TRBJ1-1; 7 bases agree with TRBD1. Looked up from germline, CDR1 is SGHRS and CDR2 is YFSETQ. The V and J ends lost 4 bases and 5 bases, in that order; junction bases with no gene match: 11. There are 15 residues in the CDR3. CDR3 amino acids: CASSPGGDRVTEAFF. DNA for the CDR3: TGCGCCAGCAGCCCCGGGGGAGACAGGGTTACTGAAGCTTTCTTT.

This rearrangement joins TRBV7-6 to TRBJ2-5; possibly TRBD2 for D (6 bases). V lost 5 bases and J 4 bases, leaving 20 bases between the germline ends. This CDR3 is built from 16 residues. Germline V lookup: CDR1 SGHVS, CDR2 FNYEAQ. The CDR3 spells CASSQDSSAPSETQYF. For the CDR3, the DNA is TGTGCCAGCAGCCAGGACTCTAGCGCTCCTTCAGAGACCCAGTACTTC.

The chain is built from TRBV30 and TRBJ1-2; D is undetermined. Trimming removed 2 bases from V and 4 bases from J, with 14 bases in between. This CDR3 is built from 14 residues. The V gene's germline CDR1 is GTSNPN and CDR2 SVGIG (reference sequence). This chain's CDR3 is CAWSPTPGPYGYTF. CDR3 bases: TGTGCCTGGAGTCCGACACCCGGCCCCTATGGCTACACCTTC.

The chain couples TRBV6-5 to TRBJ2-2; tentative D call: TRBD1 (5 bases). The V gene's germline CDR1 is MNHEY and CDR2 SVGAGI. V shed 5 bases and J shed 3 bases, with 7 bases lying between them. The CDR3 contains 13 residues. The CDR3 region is CASSTRDTGELFF. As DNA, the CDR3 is TGTGCCAGCAGTACCAGGGACACCGGGGAGCTGTTTTTT.

The CDR3 loop reads CASSQDLEGIYEQYF. The CDR3 nucleotides are TGCGCCAGCAGCCAAGATCTGGAGGGGATCTACGAGCAGTACTTC. This chain connects TRBV4-3 to TRBJ2-7, with a possible D match to TRBD2 (6 bases). Between the trimmed V and J ends, which lost 0 bases and 3 bases, there was a span of 12 bases. There are 15 residues in the CDR3. CDR1 is LGHNA and CDR2 is YSLEER in the germline V gene.

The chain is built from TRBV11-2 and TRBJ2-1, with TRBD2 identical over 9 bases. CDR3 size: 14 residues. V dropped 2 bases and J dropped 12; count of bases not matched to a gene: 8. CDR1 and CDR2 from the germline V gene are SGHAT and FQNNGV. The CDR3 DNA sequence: TGTGCCAGCAGCTTATACGCGGGTAGCGGGGGGCAGTTCTTC. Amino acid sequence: CASSLYAGSGGQFF.

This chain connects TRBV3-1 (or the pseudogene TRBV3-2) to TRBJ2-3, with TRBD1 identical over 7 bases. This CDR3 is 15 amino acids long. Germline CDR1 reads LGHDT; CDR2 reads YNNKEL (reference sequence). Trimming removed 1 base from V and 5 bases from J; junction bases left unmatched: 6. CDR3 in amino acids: CASSQGQGAVDTQYF. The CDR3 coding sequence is TGTGCCAGCAGCCAAGGACAGGGAGCTGTAGATACGCAGTATTTT.

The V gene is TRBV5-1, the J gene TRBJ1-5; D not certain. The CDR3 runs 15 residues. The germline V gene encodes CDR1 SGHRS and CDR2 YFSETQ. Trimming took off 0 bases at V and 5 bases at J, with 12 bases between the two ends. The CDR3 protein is CASSLAGQIDQPQHF. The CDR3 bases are TGCGCCAGCAGCTTGGCCGGGCAGATAGATCAGCCCCAGCATTTT.

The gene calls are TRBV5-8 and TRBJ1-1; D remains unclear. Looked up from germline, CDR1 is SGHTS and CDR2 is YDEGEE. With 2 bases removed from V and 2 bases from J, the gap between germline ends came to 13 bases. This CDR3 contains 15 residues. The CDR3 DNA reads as TGTGCCAGCAGCTTAATATCCTCAGGAAACACTGAAGCTTTCTTT. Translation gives CASSLISSGNTEAFF.

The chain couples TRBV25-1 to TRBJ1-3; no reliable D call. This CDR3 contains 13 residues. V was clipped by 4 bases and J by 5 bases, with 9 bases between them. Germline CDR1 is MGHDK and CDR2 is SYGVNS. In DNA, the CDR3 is TGTGCCAGCAGTGCCAACCCACGAAACACCATATATTTT. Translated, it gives CASSANPRNTIYF.